This TCR beta chain was retrieved from a study of cytomegalovirus exposure and HLA in healthy donors. General study results and limits: Prediction of most subjects' HLA-A and HLA-B alleles by TCR beta sequences was reportedly accurate.

PCR used 60 Vbeta primers and 13 Jbeta primers. TCRdb's copy holds only in-frame clones and misses some; the assay was immunoSEQ multiplex PCR. The sample carries about 88,000 clones, 65% to 85% recorded once. Germline assignment: CDR1 KGHSH and CDR2 LQKENI. V lost 1 base, J lost 0 bases, and 10 bases lay in between. The length of the CDR3 is 15 residues. About this clone: Its antigen is as yet unknown.

This chain joins TRBV18 and TRBJ2-7, with a tentative D call TRBD1 (6 bases). This clonotype was sampled from a man younger than 45 in good health and CMV-seronegative. Input material: PBMCs. CDR3 protein: CASSPQGVHSYEQYF. CDR3 nucleotide sequence: TGTGCCAGCTCACCACAGGGGGTCCACTCCTACGAGCAGTACTTC.